This TCR beta chain derives from a study of T cell changes during pregnancy in multiple sclerosis. Generated by immunoSEQ multiplex PCR, the TCRdb table keeps only in-frame clones and is missing some. The sample holds fewer than 40,000 clones; roughly 90% are singletons and the top ten take approximately 0.43%. The V end was cut by 2 bases, the J end by 8 bases, with 12 bases between. The germline V gene has CDR1 KGHSH and CDR2 LQKENI. CDR3 length: 13 residues. This clone was detected only once. The sample here was CD4+ T cells from peripheral blood mononuclear cells, taken in the second trimester of pregnancy. The chain uses TRBV18 and TRBJ1-1; D remains ambiguous. The TCR sequence derives from a female donor in good health, enrolled as a control in a pregnancy study. CDR3 protein: CASSPGEGLEAFF. In DNA form, the CDR3 reads TGTGCCAGCTCACCAGGGGAGGGATTAGAAGCTTTCTTT. The entire variable domain, with the rest obtained from reference TRBV18 and TRBJ1-1, is as follows: NAGVMQNPRHLVRRRGQEARLRCSPMKGHSHVYWYRQLPEEGLKFMVYLQKENIIDESGMPKERFSAEFPKEGPSILRIQQVVRGDSAAYFCASSPGEGLEAFFGQGTRLTVV.